This T cell receptor beta chain was recorded in a study of blood T cell repertoires in COVID-19. About the research overall: Nucleic acid was either cDNA or gDNA, and it came from T cells, B-cell-depleted T cells, or PBMCs.

Sequencing used immunoSEQ multiplex PCR; TCRdb keeps in-frame clones, though not all of them. The sample yields about 130,000 clones, 80% to 90% seen once. Trimming cost V 5 bases and J 5 bases, with 6 bases left between them. The CDR3 runs to 11 residues. Participant ages covered 18 to 89 years across 24 US areas. Categorization into cohorts depended on clinical history that participants reported. Of note for this clone: The sample contains more than one DNA sequence encoding this CDR3.

The sample was PBMCs or T cells enriched from blood (not recorded which). The clonotype originates from a woman in her fifties or sixties who had recovered from COVID-19. The rearrangement links TRBV12-3 or TRBV12-4 to TRBJ1-2, with D possibly being TRBD1 (5 bases). The CDR3 reads CASSTGYGYTF. The CDR3 nucleotides are TGTGCCAGCAGTACAGGTTATGGCTACACCTTC.